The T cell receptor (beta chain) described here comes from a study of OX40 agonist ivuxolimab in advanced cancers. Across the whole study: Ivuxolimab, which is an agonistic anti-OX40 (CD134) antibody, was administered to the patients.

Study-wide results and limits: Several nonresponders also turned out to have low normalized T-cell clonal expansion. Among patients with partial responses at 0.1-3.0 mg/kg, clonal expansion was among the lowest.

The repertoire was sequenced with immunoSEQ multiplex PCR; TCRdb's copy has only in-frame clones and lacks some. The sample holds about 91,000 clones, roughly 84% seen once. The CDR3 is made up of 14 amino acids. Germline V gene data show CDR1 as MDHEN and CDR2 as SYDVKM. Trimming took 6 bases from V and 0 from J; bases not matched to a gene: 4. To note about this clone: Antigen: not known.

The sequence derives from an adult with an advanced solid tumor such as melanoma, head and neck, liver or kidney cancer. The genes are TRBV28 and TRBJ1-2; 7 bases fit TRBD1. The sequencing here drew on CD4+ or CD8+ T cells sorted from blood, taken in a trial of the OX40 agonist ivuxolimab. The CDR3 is CASRRDRANYGYTF. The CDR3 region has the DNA TGTGCCAGCAGACGCGACAGGGCTAACTATGGCTACACCTTC.